This T cell receptor (beta chain) stems from a study of blood T cell repertoires in COVID-19. Per the authors' pipeline: Estimates of nucleated cell counts were drawn from the amplification of reference gene primers. The repertoire was sequenced with immunoSEQ multiplex PCR; TCRdb's copy has only in-frame clones and lacks some. V and J calls and clone size are as listed in that table; D and trimming were resolved from the DNA. Among around 120,000 clones listed, over 55% were seen once. The sequencing sample was made of peripheral blood. The receptor was derived from a woman between 65 and 79 years old with acute or convalescent COVID-19.

The CDR3 region has the DNA TGTGCCAGCAGCTTAATGGAGGGAAACACCATATATTTT. This sequence encodes CASSLMEGNTIYF. The rearrangement links TRBV7-9 to TRBJ1-3; D is ambiguous. V was trimmed by 2 bases and J by 4 bases, leaving 6 bases between them. Germline V CDR1 and CDR2: SEHNR, FQNEAQ (reference sequence). The CDR3 extends over 13 amino acids.